A single sample is the source of the 3 T cell receptor beta chains below, sequenced in a study of CXCR3-negative and CXCR3-positive naive CD8 T cells. Study results and caveats: Greater hydrophobicity was found in TRB CDR3s of CXCR3-positive naive cells than of CXCR3-negative naive cells.

Their antigen targets remain unknown. UMI-labeled 5' RACE yielded the TRB cDNA libraries. TCRdb re-called the 5' RACE reads, yielding one record per CDR3 amino acid sequence without DNA. The table for this sample gives about 63,000 distinct CDR3 sequences. The sample comprised naive CXCR3+ CD8+ T cells from blood. Subset: CD45RO-CCR7+CD27+CD95- naive CD8+ T cells expressing CXCR3 (TNR3+). These receptors were obtained from a human donor in good health. Some clones in this sample may be carry-over from other donors' samples.

V gene TRBV7-3 combines with J gene TRBJ1-2; the D call of TRBD1 rests on TCRdb alone, since no DNA is present to check it. CDR1 is SGHTA, CDR2 FQGTGA, per germline. CDR3 size: 13 residues. The CDR3 here is CASSLDRGYGYTF.

The rearrangement links TRBV21-1 to TRBJ1-6; the TCRdb D gene call, TRBD1, has no DNA to confirm it. TRBV21-1 corresponds to a pseudogene. CDR3 length: 16 amino acids. CDR3 protein: CASPPGGGLYNSPLHF.

The chain has TRBV7-8 and TRBJ2-1; TCRdb reports TRBD2, a call that lacks DNA to check it against. This CDR3 has 12 residues. Germline V gene lookup returns CDR1 SGHVS and CDR2 FQNEAQ. The CDR3: CASSFSPNEQFF. The full variable domain, rest sourced from reference TRBV7-8 and TRBJ2-1, is GAGVSQSPRYKVAKRGQDVALRCDPISGHVSLFWYQQALGQGPEFLTYFQNEAQLDKSGLPSDRFFAERPEGSVSTLKIQRTQQEDSAVYLCASSFSPNEQFFGPGTRLTVL.